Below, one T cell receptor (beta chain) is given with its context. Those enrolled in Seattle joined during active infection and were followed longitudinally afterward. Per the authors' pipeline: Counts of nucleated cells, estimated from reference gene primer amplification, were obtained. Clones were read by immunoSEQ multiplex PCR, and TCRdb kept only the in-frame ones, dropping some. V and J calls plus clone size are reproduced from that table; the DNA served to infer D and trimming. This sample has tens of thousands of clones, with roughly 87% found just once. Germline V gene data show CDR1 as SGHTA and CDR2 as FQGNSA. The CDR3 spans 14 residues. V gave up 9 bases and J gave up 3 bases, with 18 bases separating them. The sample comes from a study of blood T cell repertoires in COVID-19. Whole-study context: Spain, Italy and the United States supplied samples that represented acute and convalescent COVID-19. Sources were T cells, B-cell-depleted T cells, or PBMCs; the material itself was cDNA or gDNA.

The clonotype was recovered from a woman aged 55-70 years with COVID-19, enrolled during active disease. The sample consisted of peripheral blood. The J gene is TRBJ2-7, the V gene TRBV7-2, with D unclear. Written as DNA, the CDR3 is TGTGCCAGTCAAATCTCTCGCGGCTACTACGAGCAGTACTTC. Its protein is CASQISRGYYEQYF.